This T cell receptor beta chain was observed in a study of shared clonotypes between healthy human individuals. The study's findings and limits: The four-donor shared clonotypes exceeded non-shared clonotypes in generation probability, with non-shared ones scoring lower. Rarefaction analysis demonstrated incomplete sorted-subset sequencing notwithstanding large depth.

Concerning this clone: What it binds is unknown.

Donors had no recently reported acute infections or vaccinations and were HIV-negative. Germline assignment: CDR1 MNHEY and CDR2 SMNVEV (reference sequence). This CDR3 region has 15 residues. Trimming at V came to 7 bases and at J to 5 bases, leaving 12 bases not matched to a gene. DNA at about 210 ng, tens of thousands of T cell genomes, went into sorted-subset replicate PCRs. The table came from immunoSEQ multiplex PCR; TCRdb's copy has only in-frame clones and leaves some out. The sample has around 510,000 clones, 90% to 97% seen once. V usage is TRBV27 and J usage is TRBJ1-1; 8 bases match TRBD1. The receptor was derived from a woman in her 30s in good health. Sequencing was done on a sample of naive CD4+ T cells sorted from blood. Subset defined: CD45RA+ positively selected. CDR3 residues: CASTQRAGGWTEAFF. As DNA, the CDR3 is TGTGCCAGCACCCAACGAGCAGGGGGCTGGACTGAAGCTTTCTTT.